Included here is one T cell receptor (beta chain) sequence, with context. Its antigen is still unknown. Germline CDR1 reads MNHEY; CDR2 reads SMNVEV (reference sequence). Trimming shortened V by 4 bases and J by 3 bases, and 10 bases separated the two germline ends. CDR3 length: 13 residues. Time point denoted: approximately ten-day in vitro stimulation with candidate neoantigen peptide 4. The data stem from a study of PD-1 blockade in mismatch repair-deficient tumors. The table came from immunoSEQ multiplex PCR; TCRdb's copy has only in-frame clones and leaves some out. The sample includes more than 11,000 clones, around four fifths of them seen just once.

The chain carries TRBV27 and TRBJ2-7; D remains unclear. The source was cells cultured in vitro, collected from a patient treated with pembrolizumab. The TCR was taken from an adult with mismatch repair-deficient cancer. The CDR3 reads CASSYLQSYEQYF. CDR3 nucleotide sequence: TGTGCCAGCAGTTATCTACAGAGCTACGAGCAGTACTTC.